Shown below are 7 T cell receptor beta chains from a single sample sequenced in a study of blood T cell repertoires in COVID-19. Only in-frame clones appear in the TCRdb table, and some are missing; sequencing was by immunoSEQ multiplex PCR. The repertoire holds about 49,000 clones, with 65% to 85% as singletons. Specimen: peripheral blood. These receptors were collected from a man aged 45-65 years with acute or convalescent COVID-19.

This chain connects TRBV3-1 (or the pseudogene TRBV3-2) to TRBJ2-3; TRBD2 matches at 8 bases. Looked up from germline, CDR1 is LGHDT and CDR2 is YNNKEL (reference sequence). CDR3 size: 21 residues. The J segment lost 6 bases and the V segment lost 9 bases, leaving 32 bases of the junction unmatched. The CDR3 DNA reads TGTGCCAGTATGAATAGATACCTTGGGACTAGTCTAAGGGAGGCGGGCGATACGCAGTATTTT. Encoded protein: CASMNRYLGTSLREAGDTQYF.

This clone was picked up one time. The chain recombines TRBV3-1 (or the pseudogene TRBV3-2) with TRBJ1-3, with TRBD1 matching 7 bases. CDR1 and CDR2 (germline): LGHDT, YNNKEL (reference sequence). The CDR3 has 16 residues. V was clipped by 3 bases and J by 3 bases; unmatched bases: 8. In DNA form, the CDR3 reads TGTGCCAGCAGCCAGCACGACAGGGAAATTGGAAACACCATATATTTT. Its translation is CASSQHDREIGNTIYF.

This chain links TRBV3-1 (or the pseudogene TRBV3-2) with TRBJ2-7, with 8 bases fitting TRBD1. This CDR3 region has 14 residues. The J segment lost 2 bases and the V segment lost 4 bases, leaving 4 bases of the junction unmatched. From germline, CDR1 is LGHDT and CDR2 YNNKEL (reference sequence). This CDR3 reads CASSRRGRPYEQYF. CDR3 in DNA: TGTGCCAGCAGCCGCAGGGGGCGCCCCTACGAGCAGTACTTC.

The rearrangement uses TRBV7-9 and TRBJ1-2; TRBD1 agrees at 11 bases. V was pared by 4 bases and J by 7 bases, with 14 bases of the junction left unmatched. The CDR3 has 17 residues. CDR1 and CDR2 (germline): SEHNR, FQNEAQ (reference sequence). The CDR3 sequence: CASSSSRTDRGQGGYTF. The CDR3 DNA is TGTGCCAGCAGCTCAAGTAGGACGGACAGGGGGCAGGGTGGCTACACCTTC.

The chain combines TRBV5-1 with TRBJ2-3; possible D gene TRBD2, 7 bases. The CDR3 has 14 residues. Germline CDR1 reads SGHRS; CDR2 reads YFSETQ. V lost 2 bases and J 2 bases, leaving 9 bases between the germline ends. The CDR3 DNA reads as TGCGCCAGCAGCTTAGGGGGGGCCACAGATACGCAGTATTTT. Its protein product is CASSLGGATDTQYF.

The rearrangement uses TRBV3-1 (or the pseudogene TRBV3-2) and TRBJ2-7, with 8 bases aligning to TRBD2. The germline CDR1 and CDR2 sequences are LGHDT and YNNKEL (reference sequence). Germline trimming cut 0 bases from V and 0 bases from J; bases unmatched to any gene: 7. The CDR3 is 17 amino acids. CDR3 amino acids: CASSQDLQLAGSYEQYF. The CDR3, as DNA: TGTGCCAGCAGCCAAGATCTTCAGCTAGCGGGCTCCTACGAGCAGTACTTC.

This clone has only a few counts. The chain recombines TRBV20-1 with TRBJ2-5; the match to TRBD2 covers 8 bases. The junction had 2 bases not matched to a gene; V was cut back by 6 bases and J by 5 bases. This CDR3 comprises 11 residues. Germline V gives CDR1 DFQATT, CDR2 SNEGSKA (reference sequence). CDR3 coding DNA: TGCAGTGCGGGACTAGGGGAGACCCAGTACTTC. Protein product: CSAGLGETQYF.